Shown below are 21 T cell receptor beta chains from a single sample sequenced in a study of blood T cells in healthy people across ages. For the second PCR, which ran for roughly 7 to 11 cycles, a sample-barcoded 5' primer and a J-beta primer mix were used. One entry per CDR3 protein, called by TCRdb with MiXCR from the 5' RACE reads. The sample includes hundreds of thousands of distinct CDR3 sequences, under 25% of them seen just once. Material: blood. The source of these receptors is a man in his 70s in good health.

As regards this clonotype: The germline gene is not matched at one end of the junction; a read error may be the cause. V is TRBV20-1 and J is TRBJ2-5, with 8 bases identical to TRBD2. CDR1 DFQATT and CDR2 SNEGSKA come from the germline V gene (reference sequence). This CDR3 comprises 15 residues. The CDR3 region is CSARDIGRAVDEHFF. DNA for the CDR3: TGTAGTGCTAGAGATATCGGGAGGGCCGTCGATGAGCACTTCTTC.

This clonotype was detected only a few times. Since no conserved phenylalanine or tryptophan closes the CDR3, a read error is the likely cause. The chain employs TRBV20-1 and TRBJ1-2, with no clear D. Trimming left V 0 bases short and J 4 bases short, with 9 bases between. The CDR3 contains 13 residues. CDR1 DFQATT and CDR2 SNEGSKA come from the germline V gene (reference sequence). The CDR3 region has the DNA TGCAGTGCTAGAGATACCGTAGCCTATGGCTACACCCTC. This sequence encodes CSARDTVAYGYTL.

This clonotype turned up a few times. The gene calls are TRBV12-3 or TRBV12-4 and TRBJ2-1; 12 bases agree with TRBD2. V lost 5 bases and J lost 3; bases outside the gene matches: 8. This CDR3 spans 17 amino acids. The CDR3 sequence: CASSRTGLAGFYNEQFF. The DNA for the CDR3 is TGTGCCAGCAGTAGAACCGGACTAGCGGGATTCTACAATGAGCAGTTCTTC.

The table lists this clonotype with a few counts. The J gene is TRBJ2-2, the V gene TRBV14, with 11 bases lining up with TRBD2. The germline gives CDR1 SGHDN, CDR2 FVKESK. The CDR3 length is 17 residues. Losses at the gene ends were 4 bases for V and 3 bases for J; bases not matched to a gene: 7. The CDR3 is CASSLRTSGPYTGELFF. DNA for the CDR3: TGTGCCAGCAGCCTAAGGACTAGCGGGCCCTACACCGGGGAGCTGTTTTTT.

Comment on this clonotype: This clone may be a read error of a much larger clone one base away. This chain links TRBV29-1 with TRBJ2-3; 8 bases are a match to TRBD2. Per germline, CDR1 SQVTM and CDR2 ANQGSEA. The CDR3 runs to 16 residues. V trimming: 7 bases; J trimming: 4 bases; junction bases outside the gene matches: 16. The CDR3 DNA reads as TGCAGCGCTGAGGAGGTAGCGGGATATAGTGCAGATACGCAGTATTTT. Its translation: CSAEEVAGYSADTQYF.

The rearrangement joins TRBV27 to TRBJ1-1; D is undetermined. Germline CDR1 MNHEY, CDR2 SMNVEV (reference sequence). V was shortened by 2 bases and J by 12 bases, with 16 bases between the two germline ends. CDR3 size: 13 residues. CDR3 DNA: TGTGCCAGCAGTTTAGCCGGAACTCAACTTACTTTCTTT. Translating it yields CASSLAGTQLTFF.

Notes on this clonotype: Germline is not matched at one junction end, which may reflect a read error. The chain has TRBV12-3 or TRBV12-4 and TRBJ2-1, with D perhaps being TRBD1 or TRBD2 (5 bases each). Judging by the DNA end, TRBJ2-7 fits better; the J call may be wrong. The CDR3 length is 13 residues. The CDR3 DNA sequence: TGTGCCAACCAAACCGGGACCTCCTACAAGCAGTACTTC. This translates into CANQTGTSYKQYF.

This clonotype has ten or more counts. The chain joins TRBV5-1 to TRBJ2-2; D gene uncertain. The CDR3 runs 11 residues. Trimming took off 2 bases at V and 6 bases at J, with 2 bases between the two ends. Germline CDR1 reads SGHRS; CDR2 reads YFSETQ. The CDR3 DNA sequence: TGCGCCAGCAGCTTTTCCGGGGAGCTGTTTTTT. Amino acids: CASSFSGELFF.

This clonotype appeared many times. The chain links TRBV6-5 to TRBJ1-1; D possibly corresponds to TRBD1 (6 bases). The ends were cut back, 5 bases at V and 0 bases at J, with 10 bases in the middle. CDR1 and CDR2 from the germline V gene are MNHEY and SVGAGI. The CDR3 is 14 residues long. The DNA for the CDR3 is TGTGCCAGCAGTCCCGGACAGTTGAACACTGAAGCTTTCTTT. Translating gives CASSPGQLNTEAFF.

The sample holds a few counts of this clonotype. CDR3 sequence (DNA): TGTGCCAGCAGTTTAGTAACCGGGACACACTCTGGAAACACCATATATTTT. Amino acid sequence: CASSLVTGTHSGNTIYF. V is TRBV12-3 or TRBV12-4 and J is TRBJ1-3, with D maybe TRBD1 (6 bases). V lost 1 base and J lost 0, with 13 bases in between. The CDR3 length is 17 residues.

V gene TRBV6-2 or TRBV6-3 combines with J gene TRBJ2-6, with TRBD1 matching 9 bases. Losses at the gene ends were 4 bases for V and 1 base for J; bases not matched to a gene: 5. The germline V gene has CDR1 MNHEY and CDR2 SVGEGT. The CDR3 runs 17 residues. Here the CDR3 DNA reads TGTGCCAGCAGTTCGGACAGGGGTGGATCTGGGGCCAACGTCCTGACTTTC. This encodes CASSSDRGGSGANVLTF.

The chain combines TRBV5-6 with TRBJ2-5; 9 positions match TRBD1. The J segment lost 0 bases and the V segment lost 2 bases, leaving 5 bases of the junction unmatched. The CDR3 is 16 amino acids. Per germline, CDR1 SGHDT and CDR2 YYEEEE. CDR3 bases: TGTGCCAGCAGCTTACCCGACAGGGGGTACCAAGAGACCCAGTACTTC. Translated: CASSLPDRGYQETQYF.

Many counts were recorded for this clonotype. V and J are TRBV12-3 or TRBV12-4 and TRBJ1-6; D gene ambiguous. The CDR3 sequence is 12 residues long. V shed 3 bases and J shed 9 bases, with 6 bases lying between them. CDR3 sequence: CASSLLPSPLHF. The CDR3, as DNA: TGTGCCAGCAGTTTGTTACCTTCACCCCTCCACTTT.

This clonotype turned up a few times. V is TRBV21-1 and J is TRBJ2-1; TRBD2, the D gene given by the table, was not confirmed from the DNA. TRBV21-1 corresponds to a pseudogene. The CDR3 consists of 12 residues. The CDR3 bases are TGTGCCAGCACCTTACTAGGAAATGAGCAGTTCTTC. It yields the protein CASTLLGNEQFF.

This rearrangement joins TRBV20-1 to TRBJ2-3; the match to TRBD2 covers 8 bases. The CDR3 consists of 14 residues. CDR1 and CDR2 (germline): DFQATT, SNEGSKA (reference sequence). With 1 base clipped from V and 2 bases from J, the junction kept 2 bases outside the gene matches. The CDR3 DNA is TGCAGTGCTAGAGTTAGCGGGACCACAGATACGCAGTATTTT. Translated, it gives CSARVSGTTDTQYF.

The rearrangement uses TRBV5-1 and TRBJ2-5; TRBD1 agrees at 8 bases. Gene TRBJ2-1 matches the end of the DNA better, so the J call may be wrong. Germline CDR1 reads SGHRS; CDR2 reads YFSETQ. The CDR3 loop spans 13 amino acids. As DNA, the CDR3 is TGCGCCAGCAGCTTCGGCACAGGGGGTGAGCAGTTCTTC. It specifies CASSFGTGGEQFF.

This clonotype showed up many times. This rearrangement joins TRBV20-1 to TRBJ2-1, with a weak D call TRBD1 (5 bases). The CDR3 is 14 residues long. Germline V gene lookup returns CDR1 DFQATT and CDR2 SNEGSKA (reference sequence). Trimming removed 5 bases from V and 6 bases from J, with 17 bases in between. Here the CDR3 reads CSAFDSRKGNEQFF. The CDR3 DNA sequence: TGCAGTGCTTTCGACAGTCGAAAGGGCAATGAGCAGTTCTTC.

This sequence joins TRBV18 and TRBJ1-4; the D is unclear. Trimming removed 3 bases at V and 10 bases at J, with 12 bases between. The CDR3 has 13 residues. Germline V gene sequence: CDR1 KGHSH, CDR2 LQKENI. The CDR3 DNA reads TGTGCCAGCTCACCCGGCTCAATCGGAAAACTGTTTTTT. This translates into CASSPGSIGKLFF.

This clonotype came up a few times. V gene TRBV10-3 combines with J gene TRBJ2-7; 10 bases agree with TRBD2. The germline gives CDR1 ENHRY, CDR2 SYGVKD. This CDR3 has 14 amino acids. Losses at the gene ends were 8 bases for V and 2 bases for J; bases not matched to a gene: 6. CDR3 nucleotide sequence: TGTGCCATCGGGGGGACTAGCGTGACCTACGAGCAGTACTTC. Translation: CAIGGTSVTYEQYF.

CDR3: CASSEQGSYYGYTF. DNA for the CDR3: TGTGCCAGCAGTGAACAGGGGTCTTACTATGGCTACACCTTC. V is TRBV2 and J is TRBJ1-2; D might be TRBD1 (6 bases). The CDR3 is 14 amino acids. Per germline, CDR1 SNHLY and CDR2 FYNNEI. V shed 2 bases and J shed 3 bases, with 10 bases lying between them.

The DNA for the CDR3 is TGTGCCAGCAGTGAAGAAAGACTAGCGGGAGATACGCAGTATTTT. Translation gives CASSEERLAGDTQYF. The V gene is TRBV6-1, the J gene TRBJ2-3; 10 bases fit TRBD2. The CDR3 covers 15 residues. Germline V gives CDR1 MNHNS, CDR2 SASEGT. Trimming removed 1 base from V and 5 bases from J; junction bases left unmatched: 3.